This is a list of T cell receptor beta chains from one sample in a study of T-cell memory formation after mild COVID-19. TCRdb recomputed calls from the 5' RACE reads with MiXCR, one row per CDR3 protein. The profile shows about 90,000 distinct CDR3 sequences, approximately 13% of them singletons. Sequences were obtained from PBMCs or a T cell subset sorted from them (not recorded which). The origin of the receptors is an adult woman who had mild COVID-19 (a few samples of this study predate the infection). Cell type and time point are not known. CDR3s include the opening cysteine and the closing phenylalanine or tryptophan. Each record gives: V gene, clone size, D gene, J gene, CDR3 DNA, CDR3 protein. A D gene is named only where the DNA matches it firmly. Size is omitted from some rows. Given values are once, few, many or a class for expanded clones.

>TRBV4-2|few|TRBD2|TRBJ2-7
TGTGCCAGCAGCCAAGAGCACCGGACTAGCGGATACCCTTCCTACGAGCAGTACTTC
CASSQEHRTSGYPSYEQYF
>TRBV29-1|NA|TRBD1|TRBJ2-5
TGCAGAGTTGAGGGGTGGACAGGCCAAGAGACCCAGTACTTC
CRVEGWTGQETQYF
>TRBV7-2|few|TRBD2|TRBJ2-2
TGTGCCAGCAGCTTAGTTGTGTTCCTAGCGGGGGACCAACCTTGGGGCACCGGGGAGCTGTTTTTT
CASSLVVFLAGDQPWGTGELFF
>TRBV7-9|NA|NA|TRBJ2-1
TGTGCCAGCAGCTGGTCGAGGGTTGAGCAGTTCTTC
CASSWSRVEQFF
>TRBV20-1|many|NA|TRBJ2-7
TGCAGTGCTAGAGCGCAAGGGAGCGAGCAGTACTTC
CSARAQGSEQYF
>TRBV4-1|few|NA|TRBJ1-1
TGCGCCAGCAGCCAAGAAGGGAGGAAGGCGGAGATCACTGAAGCTTTCTTT
CASSQEGRKAEITEAFF
>TRBV7-9|NA|TRBD1|TRBJ2-5
TGTGCCAGCAGCACAGGGGCCGGGACAGTCCAAGAGACCCAGTACTTC
CASSTGAGTVQETQYF
>TRBV19|NA|NA|TRBJ2-1
TGTGCCAGTAGTTCCGCGGGACTTTACTCCTACAATGAGCAGTTCTTC
CASSSAGLYSYNEQFF
>TRBV29-1|NA|NA|TRBJ2-5
TGCAGCGTTGGTCCTAGTGGAGGACTCTCAGAGACCCAGTACTTC
CSVGPSGGLSETQYF
>TRBV29-1|many|NA|TRBJ2-1
TGCAGCGTTGAAGAGTCCGGCCCCGAGCAGTTCTTC
CSVEESGPEQFF
>TRBV19|few|NA|TRBJ2-1
TGTGCCAGCGGGGCCCTCTCGTGGCTGACCCTTGGTACGGGTGAGCAGTTCTTC
CASGALSWLTLGTGEQFF
>TRBV4-1|few|TRBD2|TRBJ2-1
TGCGCCAGCAGCCATGACGGACTAGCGGTGGATGAGCAGTTCTTC
CASSHDGLAVDEQFF
>TRBV10-2|NA|NA|TRBJ1-5
TGCGCCAGCAGTGTGCAGTATAGCAATCAGCCCCAGCATTTT
CASSVQYSNQPQHF
>TRBV6-6|NA|NA|TRBJ2-5
TGTGCCAGCCAATATCAGGCGTACCAAGAGACCCAGTACTTC
CASQYQAYQETQYF
>TRBV7-9|NA|TRBD1|TRBJ2-7
TGTGCCAGTTGCCCGACAGGGGGCGATGGGTACGAGCAGTACTTC
CASCPTGGDGYEQYF
>TRBV12-3/TRBV12-4|NA|TRBD2|TRBJ2-1
TGTGCCAGCAGTCCAGGGACTAGCGGGGGCCGGTCGAGCTCCTACAATGAGCAGTTCTTC
CASSPGTSGGRSSSYNEQFF
>TRBV7-9|few|NA|TRBJ2-7
TGTGCCAGCAGCTACGGGACGATCTACGAGCAGTACTTC
CASSYGTIYEQYF
>TRBV27|NA|NA|TRBJ2-1
TGTGCCAGCAGTTACGAGGGGGTACGCGGCTCCTACAATGAGCAGTTCTTC
CASSYEGVRGSYNEQFF
>TRBV5-1|few|TRBD2|TRBJ2-3
TGCGCCAGCAGCTTGTCGGAGGCTAGCGGGACCACAGATACGCAGTATTTT
CASSLSEASGTTDTQYF
>TRBV5-6|few|TRBD2|TRBJ2-2
TGTGCCAGCAGCCCCGGGACTAGCGGGAGCTACGGGGAGCTGTTTTTT
CASSPGTSGSYGELFF
>TRBV20-1|NA|TRBD1|TRBJ2-7
TGCAGTGTTGGGACAGGCCAGAACTACGAGCAGTACTTC
CSVGTGQNYEQYF
>TRBV4-2|NA|TRBD2|TRBJ2-3
TGTGCCAGCAGCCAAGATTGGTGGGGCGGGAGCTCAGATACGCAGTATTTT
CASSQDWWGGSSDTQYF
>TRBV7-7|few|NA|TRBJ2-2
TGTGCCAGCAGCCCGGCGCCGAGGACCACCGGGGAGCTGTTTTTT
CASSPAPRTTGELFF
>TRBV13|few|TRBD1|TRBJ1-1
TGTGCCAGCAGCCTTTCGACAGGGGGCGGTGTGAACACTGAAGCTTTCTTT
CASSLSTGGGVNTEAFF
>TRBV5-6|NA|NA|TRBJ2-1
TGTGCCAGCAGCTTGATTGCCTCCCGAAACGAGCAGTTCTTC
CASSLIASRNEQFF
>TRBV11-2|NA|NA|TRBJ2-7
TGTGCCAGCAGCGCACCGTGGAGCTACGAGCAGTACTTC
CASSAPWSYEQYF
>TRBV13|NA|TRBD2|TRBJ2-1
TGTGCCAGCAGCTTTCCCAGCGGGAAGTACAATGAGCAGTTCTTC
CASSFPSGKYNEQFF
>TRBV4-3|NA|NA|TRBJ1-1
TGCGCCAGCAGCCAAGCTTTGGTCACTGAATCTTTCTTT
CASSQALVTESFF
>TRBV4-1|few|NA|TRBJ2-1
TGCGCCAGCAGCCAACCCACAGGGAGCTCCTACAATGAGCAGTTCTTC
CASSQPTGSSYNEQFF
>TRBV7-9|few|NA|TRBJ2-2
TGTGCCAGCAGGGATGGCCTAAGAGGAAGCACCGGGGAGCTGTTTTTT
CASRDGLRGSTGELFF
>TRBV29-1|once|NA|TRBJ1-1
TGCAGCGTCGCGCGATCTAACATCCTCACTGAAGCTTTCTTT
CSVARSNILTEAFF
>TRBV25-1|NA|NA|TRBJ2-7
TGTGCCAGCAGTGAAGGTAGGGCCGAGCAGTACTTC
CASSEGRAEQYF
>TRBV19|few|NA|TRBJ2-7
TGTGCCAGTAGTATAGGCGGGTCGGCGGCCTACGAGCAGTACTTC
CASSIGGSAAYEQYF
>TRBV4-3|few|TRBD2|TRBJ2-7
TGCGCCAGCAGCCTGTGGACTAGCGGATCCTACGAGCAGTACTTC
CASSLWTSGSYEQYF
>TRBV24-1|NA|TRBD1|TRBJ2-7
TGTGCCACCAGTGCCCGACAGGGGGACTCCTACGAGCAGTACTTC
CATSARQGDSYEQYF
>TRBV7-9|NA|NA|TRBJ2-1
TGTGCCAGCAGCTGGACTCATGAGCAGTTCTTC
CASSWTHEQFF
>TRBV14|few|TRBD1|TRBJ2-7
TGTGCCAGCAGCGAATGGGGCCCGGAAGGGACAGACTACGAGCAGTACTTC
CASSEWGPEGTDYEQYF
>TRBV7-2|few|NA|TRBJ2-2
TGTGCCAGCAGCCCAAGACTAGAGTCGAACACCGGGGAGCTGTTTTTT
CASSPRLESNTGELFF
>TRBV7-9|few|TRBD1|TRBJ2-4
TGTGCCAGCAGCACTCGGGACAGGGTCTTTCTAGCCAAAAACATTCAGTACTTC
CASSTRDRVFLAKNIQYF
>TRBV7-2|few|NA|TRBJ2-5
TGTGCCAGCAGCTTGGTGAACCAAGAGACCCAGTACTTC
CASSLVNQETQYF
>TRBV29-1|few|TRBD1|TRBJ2-5
TGCAGCGTTCCACAGGGGGTATGGGAGACCCAGTACTTC
CSVPQGVWETQYF
>TRBV4-3|NA|NA|TRBJ1-2
TGCGCCAGCAGCCAAGAAAGGATTGTGGACAAGACTAACTATGGCTACACCTTC
CASSQERIVDKTNYGYTF
>TRBV6-2/TRBV6-3|few|NA|TRBJ2-5
TGTGCCAGCAGTTACGGATCGTATTCAGAGACCCAGTACTTC
CASSYGSYSETQYF